These 21 T cell receptor beta chains originate from one sample sequenced in a study of post-analysis software for immune sequencing data. Study-wide findings and caveats: Comparison of patients with controls showed 4 to 6 TRBV segments more frequent in patients, TRBV5-6, TRBV5-1 and TRBV20-1 among them.

These receptors are not linked to any known antigen. TCR beta cDNA libraries included unique molecular identifiers. TCRdb re-derived calls from the PCR reads in MiXCR, one entry per CDR3 protein. The table includes a few hundred thousand distinct CDR3 sequences, roughly 36% detected once. Material: blood. Receptors were obtained from a girl aged 10 to 17 with multiple sclerosis.

The rearrangement uses TRBV29-1 and TRBJ2-5; D ambiguous. Germline CDR1 SQVTM, CDR2 ANQGSEA. The ends were cut back, 4 bases at V and 5 bases at J, with 8 bases in the middle. The CDR3 covers 11 residues. CDR3 amino acids: CSVGLWETQYF. For the CDR3, the DNA is TGCAGCGTTGGCTTATGGGAGACCCAGTACTTC. Combining the CDR3 with reference TRBV29-1 and TRBJ2-5 gives the whole variable domain SAVISQKPSRDICQRGTSLTIQCQVDSQVTMMFWYRQQPGQSLTLIATANQGSEATYESGFVIDKFPISRPNLTFSTLTVSNMSPEDSSIYLCSVGLWETQYFGPGTRLLVL.

The chain joins TRBV12-3 or TRBV12-4 to TRBJ2-2; TRBD1 matches at 9 bases. The CDR3 consists of 15 residues. V lost 5 bases, J lost 4 bases, and 5 bases stayed unmatched. In DNA form, the CDR3 reads TGTGCCAGCAGTACGGGACAGGGTATCACCGGGGAGCTGTTTTTT. Encoded protein: CASSTGQGITGELFF.

The chain is built from TRBV29-1 and TRBJ2-7; the D gene could be TRBD1 or TRBD2 (5 bases each). TRBJ2-5 matches the DNA end more closely, so the J call is doubtful. Germline CDR1 is SQVTM and CDR2 is ANQGSEA. The CDR3 covers 12 residues. CDR3 sequence (DNA): TGCAGCGGCTTGGGGGTGAGAGAGACCCAGTACTTC. This encodes CSGLGVRETQYF.

V gene TRBV20-1 combines with J gene TRBJ1-1; D uncertain. This CDR3 is 15 amino acids long. V was shortened by 3 bases and J by 3 bases, with 17 bases between the two germline ends. Germline V gene sequence: CDR1 DFQATT, CDR2 SNEGSKA (reference sequence). CDR3: CSASGGNQLDTEAFF. CDR3 in DNA: TGCAGTGCTAGCGGAGGTAATCAGCTTGACACTGAAGCTTTCTTT.

The genes are TRBV18 and TRBJ1-2, with 7 bases aligning to TRBD1. Germline V gene data show CDR1 as KGHSH and CDR2 as LQKENI. CDR3 size: 15 residues. The junction had 8 bases not matched to a gene; V was cut back by 3 bases and J by 4 bases. CDR3 protein: CASSPGQEPGYGYTF. The CDR3 DNA follows: TGTGCCAGCTCACCTGGACAGGAACCGGGCTATGGCTACACCTTC.

This clonotype was picked up many times. The chain recombines TRBV29-1 with TRBJ2-7; D may be TRBD2 (5 bases). Looked up from germline, CDR1 is SQVTM and CDR2 is ANQGSEA. V lost 2 bases, J lost 0 bases, and 14 bases lay in between. The CDR3 has 15 residues. In nucleotides, the CDR3 is TGCAGCGTTGAATTGGCGGGTGATTACTCCTACGAGCAGTACTTC. It encodes CSVELAGDYSYEQYF.

This clonotype occurred many times. The chain employs TRBV12-3 or TRBV12-4 and TRBJ1-1, with D unresolved. Trimming took off 3 bases at V and 0 bases at J, with 5 bases between the two ends. The CDR3 is made up of 13 amino acids. The CDR3 spells CASSLGMNTEAFF. The CDR3 DNA sequence: TGTGCCAGCAGTTTGGGAATGAACACTGAAGCTTTCTTT.

V and J are TRBV29-1 and TRBJ1-2, with D perhaps matching TRBD1 (5 bases). Germline CDR1 reads SQVTM; CDR2 reads ANQGSEA. The CDR3 spans 13 residues. Trimming took off 6 bases at V and 2 bases at J, with 13 bases between the two ends. In DNA, the CDR3 is TGCAGCGTGGGGGAGACAGAAAACTATGGCTACACCTTC. It translates to CSVGETENYGYTF.

The chain uses TRBV29-1 and TRBJ1-1, with D unclear. Germline V lookup: CDR1 SQVTM, CDR2 ANQGSEA. The CDR3 totals 11 residues. Trimming cost V 3 bases and J 7 bases, with 9 bases left between them. CDR3 DNA sequence: TGCAGCGTTGATGGGCAGAATGAAGCTTTCTTT. Translating it yields CSVDGQNEAFF.

This clonotype was counted only a few times. The chain has TRBV25-1 and TRBJ2-1; D unresolved. The CDR3 is made up of 13 amino acids. Per the germline V gene, CDR1 is MGHDK and CDR2 is SYGVNS. V shed 0 bases and J shed 5 bases, with 5 bases lying between them. The CDR3 here is CASSEYPDNEQFF. The CDR3 DNA reads as TGTGCCAGCAGTGAATATCCCGACAATGAGCAGTTCTTC.

The V gene is TRBV29-1, the J gene TRBJ1-4; TRBD1 might be the D (6 bases). The germline gives CDR1 SQVTM, CDR2 ANQGSEA. This CDR3 is built from 14 residues. With 3 bases removed from V and 3 bases from J, the gap between germline ends came to 11 bases. In nucleotides, the CDR3 is TGCAGCGTTGATCTCAGGGGAGCTAATGAAAAACTGTTTTTT. This translates into CSVDLRGANEKLFF.

J is TRBJ2-3 and V is TRBV21-1; TRBD1 was called by the table and not checked on the DNA. TRBV21-1 is a documented pseudogene. This CDR3 has 17 residues. The CDR3 loop is CASSRDRLPGFTDTQYF. For the CDR3, the DNA is TGTGCCAGCAGCAGGGACAGGCTACCGGGCTTCACAGATACGCAGTATTTT.

The rearrangement links TRBV7-2 to TRBJ2-1; no reliable D call. Germline V gene sequence: CDR1 SGHTA, CDR2 FQGNSA. The CDR3 runs to 14 residues. The V end lost 0 bases, the J end lost 8 bases, and 11 bases lay between the germline ends. DNA of the CDR3: TGTGCCAGCAGCTTAGCCGGCGGTAGGGATGAGCAGTTCTTC. Protein: CASSLAGGRDEQFF.

This clonotype was counted a few times. As DNA, the CDR3 is TGTGCCAGCAGTTTACCCAGACAGGCTAGGGAGTACTTC. It codes for CASSLPRQAREYF. The chain carries TRBV28 and TRBJ2-5, with D tentatively TRBD1 (6 bases). Between the trimmed V and J ends, which lost 2 bases and 12 bases, there was a span of 16 bases. Germline V gene data show CDR1 as MDHEN and CDR2 as SYDVKM. The CDR3 has 13 residues.

The chain is built from TRBV7-6 and TRBJ2-5; D is unclear. V lost 2 bases and J lost 2, with 9 bases in between. CDR3 length equals 14 residues. CDR1 is SGHVS, CDR2 FNYEAQ, per germline. The CDR3 reads CASSLLGYQETQYF. CDR3 in DNA: TGTGCCAGCAGCTTATTGGGATATCAAGAGACCCAGTACTTC.

This clonotype came up many times. This chain connects TRBV20-1 to TRBJ2-7; 9 bases line up with TRBD1. CDR1 is DFQATT, CDR2 SNEGSKA, per germline (reference sequence). The CDR3 runs to 15 residues. The junction had 8 bases not matched to a gene; V was cut back by 0 bases and J by 5 bases. The CDR3 DNA reads as TGCAGTGCTAGAGATCTAGGGACAGGGACTCACGAGCAGTACTTC. Its protein is CSARDLGTGTHEQYF.

The rearrangement links TRBV6-6 to TRBJ1-5, with D perhaps TRBD1 (6 bases). Trimming pared 5 bases from V and 4 bases from J, leaving 18 bases between. The CDR3 is 16 residues long. Germline CDR1 MNHNY, CDR2 SVGAGI (reference sequence). The DNA for the CDR3 is TGTGCCAGCAGTACTCGGAGAACAGGGCCAAATCAGCCCCAGCATTTT. Amino acid sequence: CASSTRRTGPNQPQHF.

This clonotype turned up a few times. V is TRBV5-6 and J is TRBJ1-1; 9 positions match TRBD1. V was clipped by 2 bases and J by 4 bases; unmatched bases: 6. Germline CDR1 SGHDT, CDR2 YYEEEE. This CDR3 spans 15 amino acids. The CDR3 reads CASSFRDRDITEAFF. For the CDR3, the DNA is TGTGCCAGCAGCTTCAGGGACAGGGACATCACTGAAGCTTTCTTT.

The sample holds a few counts of this clonotype. This chain joins TRBV5-1 and TRBJ2-5; no clear D gene. This CDR3 is built from 15 residues. Trimming took 1 base from V and 7 from J, leaving 17 bases between them. CDR1 and CDR2 from the germline V gene are SGHRS and YFSETQ. The CDR3 DNA is TGCGCCAGCAGCTTGTCGGGCCCGTCCGGCGGGACCCAGTACTTC. Residues: CASSLSGPSGGTQYF.

This clonotype was detected only a few times. The chain combines TRBV12-3 or TRBV12-4 with TRBJ1-4, with D perhaps matching TRBD1 (6 bases). The CDR3 covers 14 residues. V gave up 6 bases and J gave up 7 bases, with 15 bases separating them. As DNA, the CDR3 is TGTGCCAGCAGAGGGGCCTACAGGGCTGAAAAACTGTTTTTT. It codes for CASRGAYRAEKLFF.

This rearrangement joins TRBV15 to TRBJ2-3; 13 bases match TRBD2. Unmatched junction bases numbered 12, after V lost 4 bases and J lost 5 bases. This CDR3 has 18 amino acids. Germline V gene data show CDR1 as LNHNV and CDR2 as YYDKDF (reference sequence). The CDR3 sequence: CATSIRLLAGGRVDTQYF. DNA for the CDR3: TGTGCCACCAGCATACGGCTACTAGCGGGGGGGCGGGTAGATACGCAGTATTTT. The variable domain in full, completed from reference TRBV15 and TRBJ2-3, reads DAMVIQNPRYQVTQFGKPVTLSCSQTLNHNVMYWYQQKSSQAPKLLFHYYDKDFNNEADTPDNFQSRRPNTSFCFLDIRSPGLGDTAMYLCATSIRLLAGGRVDTQYFGPGTRLTVL.